The T cell receptor (beta chain) described here comes from a study of cytomegalovirus exposure and HLA in healthy donors. As concerns this clone: Its antigen remains unidentified.

TCRdb's copy holds only in-frame clones and misses some; the assay was immunoSEQ multiplex PCR. The sample lists approximately 110,000 clones, roughly 90% occurring once. Study-level results: It was 150 or so TCR beta chains that were listed as cytomegalovirus-associated.

This CDR3 comprises 16 residues. Germline values: CDR1 ENHRY, CDR2 SYGVKD. V gave up 4 bases and J gave up 0 bases, with 13 bases separating them. This rearrangement joins TRBV10-3 to TRBJ2-1; D is unresolved. The receptor's source is a woman between 18 and 30 years old in good health and CMV-seronegative. Sequenced sample: PBMCs. The CDR3 DNA is TGTGCCATCAGTGGTCTCGCCTCCAGCTCCTACAATGAGCAGTTCTTC. Translating it yields CAISGLASSSYNEQFF.